This TCR beta chain is drawn from a study of Ad26.COV2.S vaccination and SARS-CoV-2 variants. Sequencing was performed with immunoSEQ multiplex PCR; in TCRdb, only in-frame clones are kept and a portion is missing. This table has roughly 700,000 clones, around 92% appearing once. Treatment denoted: around 19 received Ad26.COV2.S at low or high dose, single or two shots; about 5 received placebo; per-sample allocation not given. Sampling was performed 63 days after the first vaccine or placebo injection. Participants' vaccine, an Ad26 vector, delivered Wuhan-strain SARS-CoV-2 spike. V was clipped by 5 bases and J by 2 bases, with 12 bases between them. Germline lookup yields CDR1 SEHNR and CDR2 FQNEAQ (reference sequence). This CDR3 contains 14 residues. This clone showed up just a few times. This sample includes further DNA sequences coding for the same CDR3.

The receptor's source is a person between 18 and 60 years old who received the Ad26.COV2.S COVID-19 vaccine or a placebo. Here the sequenced sample was peripheral blood, taken in a trial of Ad26.COV2.S vaccine versus placebo. This rearrangement joins TRBV7-9 to TRBJ1-1; weak D call: TRBD1 (5 bases). The chain's CDR3 is CASSLSGANTEAFF. The CDR3 bases are TGTGCCAGCAGCCTTTCCGGGGCCAACACTGAAGCTTTCTTT.